This T cell receptor beta chain was identified during a study of cytomegalovirus exposure and HLA in healthy donors. The study's findings and limits: While the bulk of TCR sequences proved rare, some public TCRs turned up in many donors.

This CDR3 has 13 amino acids. In germline, CDR1 is MNHEY, CDR2 SVGAGI. V lost 4 bases and J 2 bases, leaving 9 bases between the germline ends. The PCR made use of 60 Vbeta and 13 Jbeta primers. Profiling relied on immunoSEQ multiplex PCR, and the TCRdb table lists in-frame clones only, not all of them. The sample shows 100,000 to 150,000 clones, roughly four fifths of them seen only once. Note on this clone: The target antigen is unknown.

Sequenced sample: PBMCs. This rearrangement joins TRBV6-5 to TRBJ2-7; possible D gene TRBD1, 5 bases. This sequence originates from a girl aged 2-10 years in good health and CMV-seronegative. DNA of the CDR3: TGTGCCAGCAGTTCGACAGAAACCTACGAGCAGTACTTC. Amino acids: CASSSTETYEQYF.